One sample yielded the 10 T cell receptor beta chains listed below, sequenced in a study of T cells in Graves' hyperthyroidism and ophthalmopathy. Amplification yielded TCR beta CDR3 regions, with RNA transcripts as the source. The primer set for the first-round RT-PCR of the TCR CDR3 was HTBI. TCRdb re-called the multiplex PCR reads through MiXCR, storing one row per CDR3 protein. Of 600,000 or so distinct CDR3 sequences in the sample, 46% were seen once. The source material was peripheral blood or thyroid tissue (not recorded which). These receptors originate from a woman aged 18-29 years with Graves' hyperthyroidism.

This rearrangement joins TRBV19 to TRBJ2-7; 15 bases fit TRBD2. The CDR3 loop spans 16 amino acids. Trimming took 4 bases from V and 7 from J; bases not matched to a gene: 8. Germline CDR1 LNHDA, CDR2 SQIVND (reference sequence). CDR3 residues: CASSTRTSGRAWEQYF. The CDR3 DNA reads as TGTGCCAGTAGTACACGGACTAGCGGGAGGGCGTGGGAGCAGTACTTC.

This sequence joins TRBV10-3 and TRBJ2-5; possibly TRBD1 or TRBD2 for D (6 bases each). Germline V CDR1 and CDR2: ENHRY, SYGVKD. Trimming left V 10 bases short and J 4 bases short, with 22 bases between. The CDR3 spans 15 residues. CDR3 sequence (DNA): TGTGCCAGCTCACAAATGTGGGGGGCGAGAGAGACCCAGTACTTC. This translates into CASSQMWGARETQYF.

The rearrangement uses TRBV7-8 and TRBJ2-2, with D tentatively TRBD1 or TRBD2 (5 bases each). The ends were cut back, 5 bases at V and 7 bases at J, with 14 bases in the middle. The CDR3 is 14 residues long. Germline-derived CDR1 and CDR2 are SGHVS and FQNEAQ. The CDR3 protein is CASSPGRNRGELFF. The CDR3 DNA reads TGTGCCAGCAGCCCGGGACGTAATCGCGGGGAGCTGTTTTTT.

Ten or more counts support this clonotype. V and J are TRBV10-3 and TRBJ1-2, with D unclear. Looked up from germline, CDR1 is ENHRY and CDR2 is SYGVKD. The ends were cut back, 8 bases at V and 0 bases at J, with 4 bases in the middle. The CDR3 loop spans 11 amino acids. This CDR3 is CAIEANYGYTF. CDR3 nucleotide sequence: TGTGCCATCGAAGCTAACTATGGCTACACCTTC.

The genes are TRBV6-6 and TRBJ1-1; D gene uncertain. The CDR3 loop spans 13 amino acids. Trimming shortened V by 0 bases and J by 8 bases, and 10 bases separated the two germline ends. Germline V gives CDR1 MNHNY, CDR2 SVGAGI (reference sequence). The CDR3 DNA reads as TGTGCCAGCAGTTACTCGAGGTCAGCAGAAGCTTTCTTT. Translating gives CASSYSRSAEAFF.

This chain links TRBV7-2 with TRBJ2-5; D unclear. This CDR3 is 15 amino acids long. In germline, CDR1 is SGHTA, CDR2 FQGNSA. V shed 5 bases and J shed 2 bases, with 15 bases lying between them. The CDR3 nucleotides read TGTGCCAGCAGCCAAAGGTACGGGCCACAAGAGACCCAGTACTTC. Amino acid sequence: CASSQRYGPQETQYF.

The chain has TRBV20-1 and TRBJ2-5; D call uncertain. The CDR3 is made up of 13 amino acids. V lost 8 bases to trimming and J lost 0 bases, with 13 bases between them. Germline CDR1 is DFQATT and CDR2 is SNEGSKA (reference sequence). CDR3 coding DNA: TGCAGTACGAACCCTGAGTACCAAGAGACCCAGTACTTC. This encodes CSTNPEYQETQYF.

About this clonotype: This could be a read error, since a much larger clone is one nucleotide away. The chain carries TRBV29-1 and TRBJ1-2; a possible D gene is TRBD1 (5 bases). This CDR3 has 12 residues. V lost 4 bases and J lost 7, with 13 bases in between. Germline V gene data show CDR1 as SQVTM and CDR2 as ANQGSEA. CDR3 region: CSVGGAGIGYTF. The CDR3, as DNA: TGCAGCGTTGGAGGGGCTGGGATTGGCTACACCTTC.

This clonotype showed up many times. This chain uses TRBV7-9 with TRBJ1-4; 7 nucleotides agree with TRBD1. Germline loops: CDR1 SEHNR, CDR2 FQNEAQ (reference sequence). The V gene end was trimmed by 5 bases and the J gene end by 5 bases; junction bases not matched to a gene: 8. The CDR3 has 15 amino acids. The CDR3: CASSRPGQPNEKLFF. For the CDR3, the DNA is TGTGCCAGCAGCAGGCCGGGACAGCCGAATGAAAAACTGTTTTTT.

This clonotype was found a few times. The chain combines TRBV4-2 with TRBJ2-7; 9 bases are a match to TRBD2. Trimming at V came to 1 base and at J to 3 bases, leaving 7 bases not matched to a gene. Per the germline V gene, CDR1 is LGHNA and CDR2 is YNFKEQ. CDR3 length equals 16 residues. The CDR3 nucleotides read TGTGCCAGCAGCCAAGGCGGCGGGAGGGGGGTCTACGAGCAGTACTTC. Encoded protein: CASSQGGGRGVYEQYF.